This T cell receptor (beta chain) was documented in a study of OX40 agonist ivuxolimab in advanced cancers. Concerning the study at large: The costimulatory receptor OX40 (CD134) was targeted by ivuxolimab, a fully human IgG2 agonistic monoclonal antibody. Intravenous ivuxolimab was administered to patients every 2 weeks at six dose levels: 0.01, 0.1, 0.3, 1.5, 3 and 10 mg/kg. Of the approximately 50 patients in dose escalation, around 19 had hepatocellular carcinoma, some 15 had melanoma, 9 had renal cell carcinoma and 9 had head and neck cancer. In the dose-escalation cohort, 75% to 85% of patients were male, and the mean age was roughly 60 years with a range of roughly 20 to 80. Prior anti-PD-1, anti-PD-L1 or anti-CTLA-4 therapy was permitted, and checkpoint inhibitors had been received by less than 45% of dose-escalation patients. Partial responses were achieved by three dose-escalation patients, of whom one had hepatocellular carcinoma and two had cutaneous melanoma. The purpose of peripheral TCRbeta sequencing was to test whether ivuxolimab changed TCR sequence diversity and led to clonal T-cell expansion. The paper describes the monotherapy dose-escalation part (N of about 47 patients) of the phase I trial of ivuxolimab.

V is clipped by 4 bases and J by 0 bases, and the sequence between their germline boundaries is 8 bases long. From the cysteine through the phenylalanine, the CDR3 covers 14 amino acids. CDR3 DNA only is kept here, 42 bases in frame from base 1. Via the germline V gene (reference sequence), CDR1 is SGHKS and CDR2 YYEKEE. For sequencing of the TCRbeta CDR3 region, genomic DNA was extracted from the sorted cells. TCRbeta CDR3 regions were sequenced using the immunoSEQ Assay. TCRdb re-hosts the immuneACCESS table, in-frame sequences only. Its copies lack some clones; in the studies checked, an unresolved V gene accounts for under half of them, and the cause for the rest is not known. The sample contains 70,000 or so clones, around nine tenths of them found a single time. The top ten clones comprise over 0.75% of the sample. Broader findings and caveats from the paper: Partial responders in the 0.1-3.0 mg/kg groups had among the lowest normalized peripheral clonal expansion, especially among CD8+ T cells. Low levels of normalized T-cell clonal expansion were also seen in some patients who did not respond. Clonal expansion of both CD4+ and CD8+ blood T cells was observed from baseline to week 6 at doses 0.1 to 3.0 mg/kg. On average, CD8+ T cells showed more expanded clones than CD4+ T cells after ivuxolimab. The antigen specificity of the peripheral T cells that underwent clonal expansion was not determined.

The trial excluded patients who had a history of autoimmune disease or were on systemic immunosuppression. In every dose cohort, peripheral blood was drawn for TCR sequencing at baseline, cycle 4 day 1, and cycle 7 day 1. Samples were obtained from an open-label, multicenter, first-in-human phase I dose-escalation trial of ivuxolimab. Adults with locally advanced or metastatic melanoma, renal cell, hepatocellular, or head and neck squamous cell carcinoma were enrolled in the trial. CD4+ and CD8+ T cells were sorted separately from peripheral blood before TCR sequencing. For this clone: Its antigen is not yet known. Base-call qualities are not available, and no considerably larger clone is one nucleotide away.

The sequenced sample was CD4+ or CD8+ T cells sorted from blood, obtained in a trial of the OX40 agonist ivuxolimab. This clonotype was sampled from an adult with an advanced solid tumor such as melanoma, head and neck, liver or kidney cancer. The chain links TRBV5-5 with TRBJ2-1; the D gene is perhaps TRBD1, from 6 matching bases. The base sequence is TGTGCCAGCAGCCAAGGGGGCTCCTACAATGAGCAGTTCTTC. Its protein reads: CASSQGGSYNEQFF.